This TCR beta chain appears in the sequencing data of a study of sequential checkpoint blockade in melanoma. Study overall: Each arm's sequence ended with maintenance nivolumab.

The data were produced by immunoSEQ multiplex PCR, yet TCRdb's version contains in-frame clones alone and is incomplete. The sample records approximately 12,000 clones, over 60% being singletons. The V gene's germline CDR1 is LNHDA and CDR2 SQIVND (reference sequence). Trimming removed 4 bases at V and 0 bases at J, with 9 bases between. The CDR3 is 14 amino acids. Described treatment: randomized to nivolumab then ipilimumab (arm A) or the reverse (arm B). Sorted cells were live CD3+CD8+, lacking CD19 and CD56, from PBMCs. This TCR was sampled from a human donor with melanoma. The sample here was CD8+ T cells sorted from blood (inferred from file names), taken from a patient given nivolumab and ipilimumab in sequence. V usage is TRBV19 and J usage is TRBJ1-1, with D unresolved. This CDR3 reads CASSTPGMNTEAFF. Here the CDR3 DNA reads TGTGCCAGTAGTACGCCGGGGATGAACACTGAAGCTTTCTTT.